These 18 T cell receptor beta chains came from one sample sequenced in a study of CD8 T cells in ankylosing spondylitis. TCRdb reanalysed the 5' RACE reads using MiXCR and keeps one entry per CDR3 protein. There are about 260,000 distinct CDR3 sequences in the sample; roughly a quarter occur only once, and 0.6% to 0.75% lies in the top ten. Sequencing was done on a sample of blood, either unsorted or a sorted T cell fraction (not recorded which). These receptors were taken from a male donor with ankylosing spondylitis or in good health (not recorded which).

The V call is TRBV10-3, the J call TRBJ2-1, with TRBD1 matching over 10 bases. In germline, CDR1 is ENHRY, CDR2 SYGVKD. This CDR3 comprises 16 residues. V shed 0 bases, J shed 10 bases, and the junction held 9 bases outside the gene matches. The CDR3 loop is CAISESGQGSVTEQFF. For the CDR3, the DNA is TGTGCCATCAGTGAGTCGGGACAGGGGTCGGTCACCGAGCAGTTCTTC.

This clonotype has a count of ten or more. The chain carries TRBV4-1 and TRBJ2-1, with D perhaps TRBD1 (6 bases). The CDR3 extends over 15 amino acids. V shed 0 bases and J shed 4 bases, with 10 bases lying between them. Germline values: CDR1 MGHRA, CDR2 YSYEKL. Here the CDR3 reads CASSQEGARYNEQFF. Here the CDR3 DNA reads TGCGCCAGCAGCCAAGAGGGGGCGCGATACAATGAGCAGTTCTTC.

This chain connects TRBV20-1 to TRBJ1-1; a possible D gene is TRBD1 (5 bases). CDR1 is DFQATT, CDR2 SNEGSKA, per germline (reference sequence). The CDR3 is 14 residues long. V lost 2 bases and J lost 1, with 11 bases in between. The chain's CDR3 is CSARRGRANTEAFF. The DNA for the CDR3 is TGCAGTGCTAGAAGGGGCAGGGCGAACACTGAAGCTTTCTTT.

This clonotype was observed many times. The rearrangement links TRBV5-1 to TRBJ2-4; D is unclear. The germline CDR1 and CDR2 sequences are SGHRS and YFSETQ. V was cut by 4 bases and J by 2 bases, with 7 bases left in between. This CDR3 spans 13 amino acids. This CDR3 reads CASSPGSKNIQYF. The DNA of the CDR3 is TGCGCCAGCAGCCCGGGTTCCAAAAACATTCAGTACTTC.

This rearrangement joins TRBV28 to TRBJ2-3, with 13 bases fitting TRBD2. The germline V gene encodes CDR1 MDHEN and CDR2 SYDVKM. This CDR3 spans 16 amino acids. V was pared by 5 bases and J by 5 bases, with 7 bases of the junction left unmatched. CDR3 sequence reads: CASSPGLAGDVDTQYF. CDR3 coding DNA: TGTGCCAGCAGTCCCGGACTAGCGGGGGATGTAGATACGCAGTATTTT.

The chain uses TRBV2 and TRBJ1-5, with a tentative D call TRBD1 (5 bases). CDR3 length: 16 residues. Trimming took off 3 bases at V and 0 bases at J, with 12 bases between the two ends. Germline V gene lookup returns CDR1 SNHLY and CDR2 FYNNEI. The CDR3 loop reads CASSDDSLYSNQPQHF. The CDR3 DNA sequence: TGTGCCAGCAGTGATGACAGCCTCTATAGCAATCAGCCCCAGCATTTT.

The chain employs TRBV6-1 and TRBJ1-1; no clear D. V gave up 5 bases and J gave up 7 bases, with 17 bases separating them. This CDR3 contains 14 residues. The germline CDR1 and CDR2 sequences are MNHNS and SASEGT. Here the CDR3 DNA reads TGTGCCAGCAGTCCCCTCGGGTTCGGCGGTGAAGCTTTCTTT. Encoded protein: CASSPLGFGGEAFF.

The rearrangement uses TRBV20-1 and TRBJ2-7; no clear D. There are 14 residues in the CDR3. Looked up from germline, CDR1 is DFQATT and CDR2 is SNEGSKA (reference sequence). The V end lost 5 bases, the J end lost 0 bases, and 14 bases lay between the germline ends. Written as DNA, the CDR3 is TGCAGTGCTTACCCGGATGTGTTCTCCTACGAGCAGTACTTC. Translating it yields CSAYPDVFSYEQYF.

This clonotype was counted a few times. The V and J genes are TRBV12-3 or TRBV12-4 and TRBJ1-2; no firm D call. This CDR3 spans 14 amino acids. V was pared by 2 bases and J by 1 base, with 8 bases between. Here the CDR3 reads CASSLLGGNYGYTF. CDR3 nucleotide sequence: TGTGCCAGCAGTTTATTGGGCGGTAACTATGGCTACACCTTC.

Regarding this clonotype: Possible read error: a much larger clone is one base away. The rearrangement links TRBV20-1 to TRBJ2-3; TRBD1 is a possible D gene (6 bases). In germline, CDR1 is DFQATT, CDR2 SNEGSKA (reference sequence). This CDR3 has 11 residues. The CDR3 protein is CSAQGKGTQFF. CDR3 coding DNA: TGCAGTGCCCAGGGGAAGGGTACGCAGTTTTTT.

In its sample, this clonotype was seen many times. The chain links TRBV20-1 to TRBJ2-7; D is uncertain. V gave up 3 bases and J gave up 2 bases, with 8 bases separating them. Germline lookup yields CDR1 DFQATT and CDR2 SNEGSKA (reference sequence). There are 12 residues in the CDR3. The CDR3 loop reads CSARPVAYEQYF. CDR3 DNA sequence: TGCAGTGCTAGGCCGGTAGCCTACGAGCAGTACTTC.

Ten or more counts support this clonotype. The chain uses TRBV10-3 and TRBJ2-3; a weak D match, TRBD1 (5 bases). V lost 11 bases to trimming and J lost 2 bases, with 14 bases between them. Germline-derived CDR1 and CDR2 are ENHRY and SYGVKD. The CDR3 covers 13 residues. The chain's CDR3 is CASGPGNTDTQYF. CDR3 DNA: TGTGCCTCGGGCCCAGGGAACACAGATACGCAGTATTTT.

CDR3 sequence: CASSGLGPSGANVLTF. CDR3 coding DNA: TGTGCCAGCAGTGGCCTCGGGCCCTCTGGGGCCAACGTCCTGACTTTC. This sequence joins TRBV12-3 or TRBV12-4 and TRBJ2-6; D gene unclear. The V end was cut by 5 bases, the J end by 0 bases, with 11 bases between. This CDR3 comprises 16 residues.

This clonotype appeared a few times. The CDR3 loop is CASSQDQRGAWGETQYF. The CDR3 DNA reads as TGTGCCAGCTCCCAAGATCAGCGGGGGGCGTGGGGAGAGACCCAGTACTTC. The chain couples TRBV3-1 to TRBJ2-5; 9 nucleotides agree with TRBD2. The J segment lost 4 bases and the V segment lost 8 bases, leaving 17 bases of the junction unmatched. This CDR3 is built from 17 residues. In germline, CDR1 is LGHDT, CDR2 YNNKEL (reference sequence).

This clonotype was counted at least ten times. This rearrangement joins TRBV12-3 or TRBV12-4 to TRBJ2-7; D might be TRBD1 (6 bases). The CDR3 spans 16 residues. The V gene lost 5 bases and the J gene lost 0 bases, with 17 bases spanning the gap. CDR3 sequence (DNA): TGTGCCAGCAGTCCCCAAAATACAGGGCCCTCCTACGAGCAGTACTTC. Translation: CASSPQNTGPSYEQYF.

The V gene is TRBV6-1, the J gene TRBJ2-1; 12 nucleotides line up with TRBD2. Per germline, CDR1 MNHNS and CDR2 SASEGT. The J segment lost 4 bases and the V segment lost 6 bases, leaving 7 bases of the junction unmatched. The CDR3 extends over 16 amino acids. The CDR3 region has the DNA TGTGCCAGCAGGCCGAGACTAGCGGGGGTGTACAATGAGCAGTTCTTC. It codes for CASRPRLAGVYNEQFF.

Ten or more counts support this clonotype. V and J are TRBV2 and TRBJ2-1, with D unresolved. The CDR3 extends over 13 amino acids. Deletions cut 5 bases from V and 8 bases from J, with 13 bases between. Germline values: CDR1 SNHLY, CDR2 FYNNEI. CDR3 bases: TGTGCCAGCAGTACGACGGGCTTGGATGAGCAGTTCTTC. Its translation is CASSTTGLDEQFF.

This clonotype was seen only a few times. The chain is built from TRBV6-5 and TRBJ1-1; no clear D gene. This CDR3 contains 13 residues. In germline, CDR1 is MNHEY, CDR2 SVGAGI. V was clipped by 3 bases and J by 6 bases, with 11 bases between them. CDR3 coding DNA: TGTGCCAGCAGTTATCTGGGGAGTGCTGAAGCTTTCTTT. Translating gives CASSYLGSAEAFF.